Following are 27 T cell receptor beta chains from one sample sequenced in a study of T cell responses to AZD1222 COVID-19 vaccine. The method was immunoSEQ multiplex PCR; TCRdb's version includes in-frame clones alone and lacks a portion of them. There are 100,000 to 150,000 clones in the sample; about nine tenths occur only once, and 4.4% lies in the top ten. The specimen comprised peripheral blood, sampled on day 0 of MenACWY control vaccination. The receptors originated from an adult in good health.

The rearrangement uses TRBV5-4 and TRBJ1-2; D uncertain. Germline V lookup: CDR1 SGHNT, CDR2 YYREEE (reference sequence). The V end lost 3 bases, the J end lost 0 bases, and 15 bases lay between the germline ends. This CDR3 region has 16 residues. CDR3 bases: TGTGCCAGCAGCTACTTGGCTGGTCACGCTAACTATGGCTACACCTTC. This sequence encodes CASSYLAGHANYGYTF.

J is TRBJ2-7 and V is TRBV27, with TRBD1 as a possible D gene (5 bases). CDR3 size: 14 residues. The V end was cut by 1 base, the J end by 5 bases, with 12 bases between. CDR1 and CDR2 (germline): MNHEY, SMNVEV (reference sequence). In DNA, the CDR3 is TGTGCCAGCAGTTTATTTCCAGGGCTGCACGAGCAGTACTTC. It translates to CASSLFPGLHEQYF.

The rearrangement uses TRBV11-2 and TRBJ1-1, with D possibly matching TRBD1 (5 bases). The length of the CDR3 is 13 residues. Germline V gives CDR1 SGHAT, CDR2 FQNNGV. The V and J ends lost 5 bases and 7 bases respectively, with 14 bases between them. The CDR3 reads CASSAGGNLEAFF. The CDR3 DNA sequence: TGTGCCAGCAGCGCGGGGGGGAACCTTGAAGCTTTCTTT.

This chain uses TRBV30 with TRBJ1-1; 7 nucleotides line up with TRBD1. This CDR3 has 13 amino acids. Trimming cost V 3 bases and J 1 base; bases outside gene matches: 2. Germline CDR1 and CDR2: GTSNPN and SVGIG (reference sequence). Written as DNA, the CDR3 is TGTGCCTGGAGGTACAGGGGGAACACTGAAGCTTTCTTT. This sequence encodes CAWRYRGNTEAFF.

The V call is TRBV2, the J call TRBJ1-1; 7 nucleotides agree with TRBD1. The CDR3 length is 14 residues. V gave up 6 bases and J gave up 0 bases; unmatched junction bases: 4. CDR1 and CDR2 from the germline V gene are SNHLY and FYNNEI. Written as DNA, the CDR3 is TGTGCCAGCAGATACAGGGGTATGAACACTGAAGCTTTCTTT. Protein: CASRYRGMNTEAFF.

The chain recombines TRBV7-3 with TRBJ2-5, with 9 bases fitting TRBD1. Per germline, CDR1 SGHTA and CDR2 FQGTGA. This CDR3 is 14 amino acids long. Trimming cost V 5 bases and J 3 bases; bases outside gene matches: 4. CDR3 coding DNA: TGTGCCAGCAGCGCCCGGGACAGGGAAGAGACCCAGTACTTC. Translation: CASSARDREETQYF.

V is TRBV29-1 and J is TRBJ1-1; no firm D call. In germline, CDR1 is SQVTM, CDR2 ANQGSEA. The CDR3 loop spans 12 amino acids. V was clipped by 6 bases and J by 5 bases, with 13 bases between them. The CDR3 nucleotides read TGCAGCGTCGATAACAGTGGTACTGAAGCTTTCTTT. It encodes CSVDNSGTEAFF.

The J gene is TRBJ2-7, the V gene TRBV16, with unresolved D. Germline CDR1 is KGHSY and CDR2 is FQNENV. CDR3 length: 13 amino acids. V dropped 0 bases and J dropped 5 bases, with 8 bases sitting between them. DNA of the CDR3: TGTGCCAGCAGCCAATCTGTGGGGAACGAGCAGTACGTC. Translating gives CASSQSVGNEQYV.

V and J are TRBV9 and TRBJ2-5; D call uncertain. V lost 4 bases and J lost 0, with 10 bases in between. Per germline, CDR1 SGDLS and CDR2 YYNGEE. The CDR3 is made up of 14 amino acids. CDR3 sequence reads: CASSMHPDQETQYF. The CDR3 nucleotides read TGTGCCAGCAGCATGCATCCAGACCAAGAGACCCAGTACTTC.

This clone was detected a few times. V usage is TRBV6-2 or TRBV6-3 and J usage is TRBJ1-1, with D perhaps TRBD1 (6 bases). Germline V gene data show CDR1 as MNHEY and CDR2 as SVGEGT. The CDR3 contains 15 residues. Deletions cut 2 bases from V and 3 bases from J, with 13 bases between. The CDR3 protein is CASSYLGGTDTEAFF. The CDR3 DNA is TGTGCCAGCAGTTACCTCGGGGGCACTGACACTGAAGCTTTCTTT.

The J gene is TRBJ2-2, the V gene TRBV5-6, with 11 bases lining up with TRBD2. Germline assignment: CDR1 SGHDT and CDR2 YYEEEE. CDR3 length: 18 residues. V shed 1 base and J 4 bases; nucleotides not matched to a gene: 9. Written as DNA, the CDR3 is TGTGCCAGCAGCTTGTTTCTAGCGGGGGGCCGTGGCACCGGGGAGCTGTTTTTT. Its translation is CASSLFLAGGRGTGELFF.

V is TRBV28 and J is TRBJ2-3; 10 bases match TRBD2. The CDR3 runs to 24 residues. Germline CDR1 MDHEN, CDR2 SYDVKM. J gave up 1 base and V 5 bases, and 30 bases lay outside the gene matches. In DNA form, the CDR3 reads TGTGCCAGCAGTATACCCCGGGCAGGGGCGTTGCAGCGGGGGGGCCGGGTCGGCACAGATACGCAGTATTTT. This translates into CASSIPRAGALQRGGRVGTDTQYF.

The chain employs TRBV18 and TRBJ2-1; 10 bases agree with TRBD2. The germline gives CDR1 KGHSH, CDR2 LQKENI. This CDR3 contains 17 residues. With 0 bases clipped from V and 4 bases from J, the junction kept 6 bases outside the gene matches. In DNA form, the CDR3 reads TGTGCCAGCTCACCACCAACCGGGACTAGCGTATACAATGAGCAGTTCTTC. It translates to CASSPPTGTSVYNEQFF.

The chain carries TRBV11-2 and TRBJ1-2; D unresolved. V was trimmed by 1 base and J by 0 bases, leaving 15 bases between them. CDR1 and CDR2 from the germline V gene are SGHAT and FQNNGV. The CDR3 loop spans 17 amino acids. This chain's CDR3 is CASSLVQPTKSNYGYTF. The CDR3 DNA reads TGTGCCAGCAGCTTAGTCCAGCCGACCAAATCTAACTATGGCTACACCTTC.

The V gene is TRBV15, the J gene TRBJ1-2, with a possible D match to TRBD1 (6 bases). The length of the CDR3 is 16 residues. Germline CDR1 reads LNHNV; CDR2 reads YYDKDF (reference sequence). Trimming took 0 bases from V and 3 from J, leaving 14 bases between them. In nucleotides, the CDR3 is TGTGCCACCAGCAGAGATCAACAGGGTCCCCACTATGGCTACACCTTC. This gives the protein CATSRDQQGPHYGYTF.

The CDR3 bases are TGTGCCAGCAGCTTAGTTCCGGGACTAGCGGTGCAAGAGACCCAGTACTTC. Translating it yields CASSLVPGLAVQETQYF. This chain joins TRBV7-7 and TRBJ2-5, with TRBD2 matching over 11 bases. Germline CDR1 is SSHAT and CDR2 is FNYEAQ (reference sequence). After removal of 1 base from V and 2 bases from J, the junction contained 6 bases not matched to a gene. The CDR3 has 17 residues.

The chain employs TRBV28 and TRBJ1-2, with D tentatively TRBD1 (5 bases). This CDR3 comprises 13 residues. V lost 6 bases to trimming and J lost 4 bases, with 12 bases between them. Germline lookup yields CDR1 MDHEN and CDR2 SYDVKM. The CDR3 loop is CASSYTDSYGYTF. The CDR3 DNA reads TGTGCCAGCAGCTATACTGACAGCTATGGCTACACCTTC.

The chain is built from TRBV21-1 and TRBJ2-1; TRBD2, the table's D call, was not compared with the DNA. TRBV21-1 is recorded as a pseudogene. This CDR3 is built from 15 residues. The CDR3 DNA reads as TGTGCCAGCAGCCCACGGACTAGCGGTTCCAATGAGCAGTTCTTC. Its protein product is CASSPRTSGSNEQFF.

The V gene is TRBV19, the J gene TRBJ1-5; tentative D call: TRBD1 (6 bases). CDR3 length equals 12 residues. Germline V lookup: CDR1 LNHDA, CDR2 SQIVND (reference sequence). Trimming took 3 bases from V and 7 from J, leaving 7 bases between them. The CDR3 protein is CASSMGAQPQHF. The CDR3 nucleotides read TGTGCCAGTAGTATGGGGGCCCAGCCCCAGCATTTT.

The rearrangement links TRBV5-8 to TRBJ2-6, with D maybe TRBD1 (5 bases). Germline V lookup: CDR1 SGHTS, CDR2 YDEGEE. V was shortened by 2 bases and J by 4 bases, with 13 bases between the two germline ends. This CDR3 has 16 residues. The CDR3 sequence is CASSFYPGKGANVLTF. The CDR3 coding sequence is TGTGCCAGCAGCTTTTATCCAGGGAAAGGGGCCAACGTCCTGACTTTC.

The chain employs TRBV6-2 or TRBV6-3 and TRBJ1-2, with no clear D. Germline CDR1 reads MNHEY; CDR2 reads SVGEGT. V was shortened by 2 bases and J by 4 bases, with 11 bases between the two germline ends. This CDR3 is 14 amino acids long. CDR3 protein: CASSYEHKAYGYTF. The DNA of the CDR3 is TGTGCCAGCAGTTACGAACACAAAGCCTATGGCTACACCTTC.

The chain employs TRBV7-9 and TRBJ2-7; D gene uncertain. The CDR3 length is 11 residues. Deletions cut 5 bases from V and 6 bases from J, with 8 bases between. Germline-derived CDR1 and CDR2 are SEHNR and FQNEAQ (reference sequence). The CDR3 protein is CASSQGLEQYF. The CDR3, as DNA: TGTGCCAGCAGCCAAGGGCTCGAGCAGTACTTC. Drawing the rest from reference TRBV7-9 and TRBJ2-7, the complete variable domain is DTGVSQNPRHKITKRGQNVTFRCDPISEHNRLYWYRQTLGQGPEFLTYFQNEAQLEKSRLLSDRFSAERPKGSFSTLEIQRTEQGDSAMYLCASSQGLEQYFGPGTRLTVT.

V usage is TRBV7-9 and J usage is TRBJ2-1; 13 nucleotides line up with TRBD2. In germline, CDR1 is SEHNR, CDR2 FQNEAQ (reference sequence). V lost 6 bases, J lost 1 base, and 6 bases stayed unmatched. The CDR3 is 17 amino acids. CDR3 sequence (DNA): TGTGCCAGCAGGGAGACTAGCGGGGGGAATTCCTACAATGAGCAGTTCTTC. This codes for CASRETSGGNSYNEQFF.

The rearrangement joins TRBV25-1 to TRBJ2-3, with 9 bases matching TRBD2. Germline assignment: CDR1 MGHDK and CDR2 SYGVNS. The CDR3 covers 16 residues. Trimming removed 0 bases from V and 7 bases from J; junction bases left unmatched: 8. CDR3 DNA sequence: TGTGCCAGCAGTGAATATCAGCGGGAGGCCCAGCATACGCAGTATTTT. It translates to CASSEYQREAQHTQYF. The whole variable domain, filled in from reference TRBV25-1 and TRBJ2-3, reads EADIYQTPRYLVIGTGKKITLECSQTMGHDKMYWYQQDPGMELHLIHYSYGVNSTEKGDLSSESTVSRIRTEHFPLTLESARPSHTSQYLCASSEYQREAQHTQYFGPGTRLTVL.

V is TRBV7-8 and J is TRBJ1-5, with 9 bases fitting TRBD1. Germline CDR1 SGHVS, CDR2 FQNEAQ. The CDR3 covers 14 residues. Trimming took 5 bases from V and 6 from J; bases not matched to a gene: 5. CDR3 residues: CASSLDRGSQPQHF. Written as DNA, the CDR3 is TGTGCCAGCAGCCTGGACAGGGGAAGTCAGCCCCAGCATTTT.

This chain uses TRBV3-1 (or the pseudogene TRBV3-2) with TRBJ2-4; 8 nucleotides agree with TRBD2. The CDR3 has 18 amino acids. J gave up 0 bases and V 1 base, and 8 bases lay outside the gene matches. Germline CDR1 and CDR2: LGHDT and YNNKEL (reference sequence). CDR3 in DNA: TGTGCCAGCAGCCAAGCGGGAGGGCCAATCGTAGCCAAAAACATTCAGTACTTC. It translates to CASSQAGGPIVAKNIQYF.

This chain links TRBV7-8 with TRBJ1-4, with a weak D call TRBD1 (5 bases). The CDR3 totals 14 residues. Germline loops: CDR1 SGHVS, CDR2 FQNEAQ. V was trimmed by 5 bases and J by 4 bases, leaving 11 bases between them. The CDR3 reads CASSRDGRNEKLFF. The CDR3 nucleotides read TGTGCCAGCAGCCGGGACGGACGTAATGAAAAACTGTTTTTT.